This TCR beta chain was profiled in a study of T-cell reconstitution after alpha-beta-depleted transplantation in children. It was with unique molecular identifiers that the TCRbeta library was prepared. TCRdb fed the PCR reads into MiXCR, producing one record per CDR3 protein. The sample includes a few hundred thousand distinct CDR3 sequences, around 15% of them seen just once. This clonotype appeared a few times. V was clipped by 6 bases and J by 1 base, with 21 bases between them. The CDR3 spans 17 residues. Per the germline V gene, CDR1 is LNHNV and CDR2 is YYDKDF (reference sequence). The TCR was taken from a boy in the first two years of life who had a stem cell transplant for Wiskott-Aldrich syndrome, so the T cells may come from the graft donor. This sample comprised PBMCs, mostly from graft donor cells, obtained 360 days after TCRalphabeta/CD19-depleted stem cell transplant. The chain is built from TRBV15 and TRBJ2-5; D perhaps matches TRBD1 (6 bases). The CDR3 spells CATREVRDTYLQETQYF. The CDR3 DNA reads TGTGCCACCAGGGAGGTAAGGGACACCTACCTCCAAGAGACCCAGTACTTC.